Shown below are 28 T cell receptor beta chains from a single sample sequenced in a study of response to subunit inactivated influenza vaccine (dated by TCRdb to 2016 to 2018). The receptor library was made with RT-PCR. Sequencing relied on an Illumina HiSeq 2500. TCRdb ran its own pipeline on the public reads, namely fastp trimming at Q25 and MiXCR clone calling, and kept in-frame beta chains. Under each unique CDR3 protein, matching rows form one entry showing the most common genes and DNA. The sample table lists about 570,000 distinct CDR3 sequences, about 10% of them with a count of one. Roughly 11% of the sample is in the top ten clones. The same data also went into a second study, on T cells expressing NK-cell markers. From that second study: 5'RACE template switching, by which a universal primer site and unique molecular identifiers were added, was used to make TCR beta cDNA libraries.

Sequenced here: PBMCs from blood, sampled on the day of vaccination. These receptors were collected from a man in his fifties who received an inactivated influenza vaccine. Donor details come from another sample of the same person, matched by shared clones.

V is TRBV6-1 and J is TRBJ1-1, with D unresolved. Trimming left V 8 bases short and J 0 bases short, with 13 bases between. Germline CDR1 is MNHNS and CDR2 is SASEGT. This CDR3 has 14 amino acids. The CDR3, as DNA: TGTGCCAGCCGCCAGGACCCCCTGAACACTGAAGCTTTCTTT. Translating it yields CASRQDPLNTEAFF.

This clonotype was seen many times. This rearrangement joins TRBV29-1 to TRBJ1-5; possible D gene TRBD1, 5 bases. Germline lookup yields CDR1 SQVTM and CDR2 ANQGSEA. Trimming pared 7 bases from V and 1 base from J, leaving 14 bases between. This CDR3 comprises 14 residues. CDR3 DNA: TGCAGCGAGCAGGGTTTGAGGAGCAATCAGCCCCAGCATTTT. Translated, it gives CSEQGLRSNQPQHF. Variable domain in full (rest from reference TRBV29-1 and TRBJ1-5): SAVISQKPSRDICQRGTSLTIQCQVDSQVTMMFWYRQQPGQSLTLIATANQGSEATYESGFVIDKFPISRPNLTFSTLTVSNMSPEDSSIYLCSEQGLRSNQPQHFGDGTRLSIL.

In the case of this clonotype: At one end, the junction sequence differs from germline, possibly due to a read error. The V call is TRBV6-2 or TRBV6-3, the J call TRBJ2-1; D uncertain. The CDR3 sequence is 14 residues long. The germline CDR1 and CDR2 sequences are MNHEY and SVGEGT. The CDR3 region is CASDKRGNYNEQLF. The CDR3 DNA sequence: TGTGCCAGCGACAAGCGAGGTAACTACAATGAGCAGCTCTTC.

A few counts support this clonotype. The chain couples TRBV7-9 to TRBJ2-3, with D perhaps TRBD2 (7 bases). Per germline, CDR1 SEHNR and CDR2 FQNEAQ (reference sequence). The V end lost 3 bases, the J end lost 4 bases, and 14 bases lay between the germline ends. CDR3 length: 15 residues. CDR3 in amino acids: CASSFTRGPADTQYF. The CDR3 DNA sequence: TGTGCCAGCAGCTTTACGCGGGGGCCGGCAGATACGCAGTATTTT.

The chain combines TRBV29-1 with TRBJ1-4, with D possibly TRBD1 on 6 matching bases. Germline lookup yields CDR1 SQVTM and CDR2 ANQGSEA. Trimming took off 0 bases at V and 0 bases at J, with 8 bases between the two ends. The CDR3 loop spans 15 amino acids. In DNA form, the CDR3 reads TGCAGCGTTGAAGATCGACAGGCAACTAATGAAAAACTGTTTTTT. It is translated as CSVEDRQATNEKLFF.

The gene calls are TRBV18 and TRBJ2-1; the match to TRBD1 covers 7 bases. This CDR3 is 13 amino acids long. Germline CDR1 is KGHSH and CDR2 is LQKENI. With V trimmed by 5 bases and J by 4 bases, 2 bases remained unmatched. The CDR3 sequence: CASSDRAYNEQFF. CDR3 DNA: TGTGCCAGCTCAGACAGGGCTTACAATGAGCAGTTCTTC.

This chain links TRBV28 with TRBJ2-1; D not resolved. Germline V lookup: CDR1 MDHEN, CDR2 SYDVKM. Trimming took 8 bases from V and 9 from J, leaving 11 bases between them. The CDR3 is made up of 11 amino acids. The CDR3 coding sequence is TGTGCCAGCTACCATTCCGGTGAGCAGTTCTTC. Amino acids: CASYHSGEQFF.

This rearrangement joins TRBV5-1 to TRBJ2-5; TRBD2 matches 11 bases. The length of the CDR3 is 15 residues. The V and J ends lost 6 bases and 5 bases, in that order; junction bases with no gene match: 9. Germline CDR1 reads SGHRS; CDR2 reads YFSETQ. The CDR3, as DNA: TGCGCCAGCATCGAGCTAGCGGGGGGAAAGGAGACCCAGTACTTC. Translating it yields CASIELAGGKETQYF.

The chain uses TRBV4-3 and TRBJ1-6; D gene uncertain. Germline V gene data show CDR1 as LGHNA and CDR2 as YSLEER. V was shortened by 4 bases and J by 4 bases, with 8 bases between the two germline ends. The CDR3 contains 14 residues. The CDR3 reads CASSPGPYNSPLHF. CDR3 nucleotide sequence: TGCGCCAGCAGCCCTGGACCTTATAATTCACCCCTCCACTTT.

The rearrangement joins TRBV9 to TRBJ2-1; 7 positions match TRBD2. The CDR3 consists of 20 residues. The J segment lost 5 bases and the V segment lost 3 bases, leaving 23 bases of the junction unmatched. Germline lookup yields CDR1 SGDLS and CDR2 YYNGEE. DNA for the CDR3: TGTGCCAGCAGCGCCACTCATGCGATATTAGCGCCCGCGGGAGACAATGAGCAGTTCTTC. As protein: CASSATHAILAPAGDNEQFF.

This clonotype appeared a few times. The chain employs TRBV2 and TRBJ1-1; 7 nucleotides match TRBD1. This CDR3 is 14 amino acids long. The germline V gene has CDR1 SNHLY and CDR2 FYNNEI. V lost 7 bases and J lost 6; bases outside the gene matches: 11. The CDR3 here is CASILGRGPPEAFF. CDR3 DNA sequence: TGTGCCAGCATCCTAGGGAGGGGGCCCCCTGAAGCTTTCTTT.

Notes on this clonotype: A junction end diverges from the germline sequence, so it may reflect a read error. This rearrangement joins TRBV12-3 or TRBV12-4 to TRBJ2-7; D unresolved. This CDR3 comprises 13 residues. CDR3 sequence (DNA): TGTGGCAGCAGTCCCACGACTGGGTACGAGCAGTACTTC. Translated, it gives CGSSPTTGYEQYF.

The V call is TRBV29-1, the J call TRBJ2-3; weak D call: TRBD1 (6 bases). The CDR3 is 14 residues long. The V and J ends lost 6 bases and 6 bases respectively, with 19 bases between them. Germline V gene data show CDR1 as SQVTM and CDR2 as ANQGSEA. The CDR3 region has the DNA TGCAGCGTGCACGGGACATCCCCTGCGGATACGCAGTATTTT. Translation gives CSVHGTSPADTQYF.

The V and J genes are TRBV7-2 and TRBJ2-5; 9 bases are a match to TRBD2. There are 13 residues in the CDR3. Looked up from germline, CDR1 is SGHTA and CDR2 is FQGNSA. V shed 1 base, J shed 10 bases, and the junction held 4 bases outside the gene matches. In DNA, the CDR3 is TGTGCCAGCAGCTTAGTCCCTAGCGGGGACCAGTACTTC. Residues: CASSLVPSGDQYF.

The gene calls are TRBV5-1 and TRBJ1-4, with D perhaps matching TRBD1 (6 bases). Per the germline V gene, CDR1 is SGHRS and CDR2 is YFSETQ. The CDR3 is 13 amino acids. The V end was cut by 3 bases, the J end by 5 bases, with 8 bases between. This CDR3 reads CASSSQGNEKLFF. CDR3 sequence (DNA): TGCGCCAGCAGCTCCCAGGGGAATGAAAAACTGTTTTTT.

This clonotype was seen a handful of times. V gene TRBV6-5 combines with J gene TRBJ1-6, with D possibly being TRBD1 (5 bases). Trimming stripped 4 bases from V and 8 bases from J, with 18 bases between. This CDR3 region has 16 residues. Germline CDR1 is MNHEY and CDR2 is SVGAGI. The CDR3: CASSFLPAGLDSPLHF. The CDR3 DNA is TGTGCCAGCAGTTTCCTCCCGGCAGGGTTAGATTCACCCCTCCACTTT.

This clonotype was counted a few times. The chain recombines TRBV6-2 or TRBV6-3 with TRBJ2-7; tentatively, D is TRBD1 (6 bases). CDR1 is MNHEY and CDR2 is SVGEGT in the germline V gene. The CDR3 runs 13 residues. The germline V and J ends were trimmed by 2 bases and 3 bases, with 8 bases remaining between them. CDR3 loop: CASSYGGHYEQYF. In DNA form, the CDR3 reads TGTGCCAGCAGTTACGGGGGACACTACGAGCAGTACTTC.

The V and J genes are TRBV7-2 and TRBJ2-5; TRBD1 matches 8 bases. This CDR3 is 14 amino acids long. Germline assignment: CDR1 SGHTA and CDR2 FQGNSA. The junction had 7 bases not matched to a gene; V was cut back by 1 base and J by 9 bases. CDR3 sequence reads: CASSLVSGGGAQYF. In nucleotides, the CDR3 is TGTGCCAGCAGCTTAGTATCAGGGGGCGGGGCCCAGTACTTC.

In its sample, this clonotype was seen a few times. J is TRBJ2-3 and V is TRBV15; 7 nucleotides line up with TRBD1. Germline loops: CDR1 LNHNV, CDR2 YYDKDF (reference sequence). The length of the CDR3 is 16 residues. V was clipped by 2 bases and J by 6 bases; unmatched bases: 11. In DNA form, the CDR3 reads TGTGCCACCAGCAGAAGACAGGGCACGGGCGCGGATACGCAGTATTTT. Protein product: CATSRRQGTGADTQYF.

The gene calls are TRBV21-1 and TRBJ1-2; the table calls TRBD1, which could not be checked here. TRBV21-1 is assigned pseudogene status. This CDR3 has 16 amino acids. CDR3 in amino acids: CASSTRDREKNYGYTF. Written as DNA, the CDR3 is TGTGCCAGCAGCACTAGGGACAGGGAAAAAAACTATGGCTACACCTTC.

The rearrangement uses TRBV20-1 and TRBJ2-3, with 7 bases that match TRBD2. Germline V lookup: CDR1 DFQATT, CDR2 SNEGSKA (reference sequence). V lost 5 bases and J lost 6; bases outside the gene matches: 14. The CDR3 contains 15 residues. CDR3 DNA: TGCAGTGCTTTTATCACCGGGAGGCTAGGGGATACGCAGTATTTT. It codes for CSAFITGRLGDTQYF.

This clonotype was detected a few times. CDR3 protein: CAWIRDSSNGYTF. The CDR3, as DNA: TGTGCCTGGATCCGGGACAGTTCGAATGGCTACACCTTC. The chain carries TRBV30 and TRBJ1-2; 7 bases align to TRBD1. Per the germline V gene, CDR1 is GTSNPN and CDR2 is SVGIG (reference sequence). J gave up 6 bases and V 4 bases, and 8 bases lay outside the gene matches. There are 13 residues in the CDR3.

This chain's CDR3 is CASSSTSAPYNEQFF. DNA of the CDR3: TGCGCCAGCAGCTCCACTAGCGCGCCCTACAATGAGCAGTTCTTC. The chain is built from TRBV5-1 and TRBJ2-1; 7 bases line up with TRBD2. Looked up from germline, CDR1 is SGHRS and CDR2 is YFSETQ. V gave up 3 bases and J gave up 2 bases; unmatched junction bases: 5. The CDR3 is made up of 15 amino acids.

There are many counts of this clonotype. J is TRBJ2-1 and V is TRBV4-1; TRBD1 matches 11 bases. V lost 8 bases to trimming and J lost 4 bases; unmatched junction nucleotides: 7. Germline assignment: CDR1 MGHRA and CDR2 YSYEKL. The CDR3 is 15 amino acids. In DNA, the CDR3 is TGCGCCAGCCGGCCCGGGACAGGGGGTTACAATGAGCAGTTCTTC. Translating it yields CASRPGTGGYNEQFF.

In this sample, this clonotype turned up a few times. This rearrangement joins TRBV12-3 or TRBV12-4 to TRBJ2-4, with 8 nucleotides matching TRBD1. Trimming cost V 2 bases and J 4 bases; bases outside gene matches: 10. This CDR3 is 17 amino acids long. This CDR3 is CASSLFGQGPQKNIQYF. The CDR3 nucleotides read TGTGCCAGCAGTTTATTCGGACAGGGCCCTCAAAAAAACATTCAGTACTTC.

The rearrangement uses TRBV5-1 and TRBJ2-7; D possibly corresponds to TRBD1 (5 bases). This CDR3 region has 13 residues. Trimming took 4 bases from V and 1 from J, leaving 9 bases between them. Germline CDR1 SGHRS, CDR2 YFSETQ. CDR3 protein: CASSTAGSYEQYF. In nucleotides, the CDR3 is TGCGCCAGCAGCACCGCAGGGTCCTACGAGCAGTACTTC.

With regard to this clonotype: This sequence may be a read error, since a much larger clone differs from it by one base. The CDR3 protein is CASSLARADTLYF. DNA for the CDR3: TGTGCCAGCAGTTTAGCCCGGGCAGATACGCTGTATTTT. The gene calls are TRBV12-3 or TRBV12-4 and TRBJ2-3; D is unresolved. There are 13 residues in the CDR3.

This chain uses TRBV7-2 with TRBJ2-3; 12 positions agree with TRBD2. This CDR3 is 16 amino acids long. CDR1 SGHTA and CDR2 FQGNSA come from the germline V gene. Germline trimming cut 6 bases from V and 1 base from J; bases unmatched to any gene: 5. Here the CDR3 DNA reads TGTGCCAGCAGTCAAACTAGCGGGGGGCGCACAGATACGCAGTATTTT. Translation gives CASSQTSGGRTDTQYF.